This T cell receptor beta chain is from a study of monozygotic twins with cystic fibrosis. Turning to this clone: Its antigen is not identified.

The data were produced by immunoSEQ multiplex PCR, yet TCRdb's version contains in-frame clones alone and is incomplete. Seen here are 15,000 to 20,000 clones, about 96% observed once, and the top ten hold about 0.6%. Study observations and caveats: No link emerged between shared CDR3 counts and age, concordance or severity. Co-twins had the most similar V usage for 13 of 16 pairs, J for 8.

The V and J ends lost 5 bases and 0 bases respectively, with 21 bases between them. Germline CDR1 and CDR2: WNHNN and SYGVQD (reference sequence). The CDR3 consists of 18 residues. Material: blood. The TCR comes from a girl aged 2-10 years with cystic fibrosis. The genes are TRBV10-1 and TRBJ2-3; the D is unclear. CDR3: CASSKQPDGKTSTDTQYF. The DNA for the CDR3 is TGCGCCAGCAGTAAACAACCGGACGGAAAAACTAGCACAGATACGCAGTATTTT.